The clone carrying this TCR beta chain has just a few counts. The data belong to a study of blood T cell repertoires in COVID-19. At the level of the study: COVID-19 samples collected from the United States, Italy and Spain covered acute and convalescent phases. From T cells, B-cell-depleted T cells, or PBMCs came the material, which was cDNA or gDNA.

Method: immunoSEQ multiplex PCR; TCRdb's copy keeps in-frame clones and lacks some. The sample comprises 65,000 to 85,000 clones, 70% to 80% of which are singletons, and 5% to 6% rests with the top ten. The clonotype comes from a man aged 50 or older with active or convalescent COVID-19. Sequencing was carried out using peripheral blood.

This CDR3 is CASGWGESPLHF. CDR3 DNA sequence: TGTGCCAGCGGTTGGGGGGAATCACCCCTCCACTTT. The gene calls are TRBV12-3 or TRBV12-4 and TRBJ1-6; D is perhaps TRBD1 (5 bases). The V and J ends lost 8 bases and 10 bases respectively, with 12 bases between them. The CDR3 is 12 amino acids.